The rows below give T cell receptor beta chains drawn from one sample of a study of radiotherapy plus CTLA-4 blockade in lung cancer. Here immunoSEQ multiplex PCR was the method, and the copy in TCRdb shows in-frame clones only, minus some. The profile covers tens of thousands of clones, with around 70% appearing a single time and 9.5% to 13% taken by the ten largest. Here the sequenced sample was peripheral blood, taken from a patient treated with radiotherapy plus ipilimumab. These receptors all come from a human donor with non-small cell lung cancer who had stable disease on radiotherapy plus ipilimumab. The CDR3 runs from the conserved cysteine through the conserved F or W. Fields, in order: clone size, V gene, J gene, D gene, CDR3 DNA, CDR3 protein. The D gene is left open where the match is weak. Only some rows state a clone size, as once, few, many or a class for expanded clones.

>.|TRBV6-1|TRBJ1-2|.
TGTGCCAGCAGTTATAGCGGGCAGCTCTATGGCTACACCTTC
CASSYSGQLYGYTF
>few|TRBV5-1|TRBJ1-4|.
TGCGCCAGCAGTCAGGGGCCAGGGCAGGGCCATGAAAAACTGTTTTTT
CASSQGPGQGHEKLFF
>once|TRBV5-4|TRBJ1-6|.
TGTGCCAGCAGCTTGGTATTAGGAGCAAATTCACCCCTCCACTTT
CASSLVLGANSPLHF
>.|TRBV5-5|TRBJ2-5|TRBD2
TGTGCCAGCAAATACCAATGGACTAGCGGGGAAGAGACCCAGTACTTC
CASKYQWTSGEETQYF
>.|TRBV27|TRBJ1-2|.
TGTGCCAGCAGTCCTGGAGCCTGGAAGGGCTACACCTTC
CASSPGAWKGYTF
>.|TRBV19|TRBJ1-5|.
TGTGCCAGTAACCTTGCGGGGGCCAGTCAGCCCCAGCATTTT
CASNLAGASQPQHF
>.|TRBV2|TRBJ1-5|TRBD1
TGTGCCAGCAAGGGACAGGGGGCGAGTCAGCCCCAGCATTTT
CASKGQGASQPQHF
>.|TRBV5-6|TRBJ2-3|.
TGTGCCAGCAGCCAACGCCCCGGGTTTAGCACAGATACGCAGTATTTT
CASSQRPGFSTDTQYF
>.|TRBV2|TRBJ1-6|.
TGTGCCAGCGGGGGGGAAGGGAATTCACCCCTCCACTTT
CASGGEGNSPLHF
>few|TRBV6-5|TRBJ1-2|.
TGTGCCAGCAGGACTGACGGATATGATGGCTACACCTTC
CASRTDGYDGYTF
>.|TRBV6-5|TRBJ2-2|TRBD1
TGTGCCAGCAGTTACCGAAGACAGGGCACCGGGGAGCTGTTTTTT
CASSYRRQGTGELFF
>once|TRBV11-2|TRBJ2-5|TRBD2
TGTGCCAGCAGCATTACGGGGGGGCCAGGGGAGACCCAGTACTTC
CASSITGGPGETQYF
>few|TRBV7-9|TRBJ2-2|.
TGTGCCAGCAGCCCACTCCTTACAGGGCCTCGGAACACCGGGGAGCTGTTTTTT
CASSPLLTGPRNTGELFF
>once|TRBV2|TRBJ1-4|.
TGTGCCAGCAGTGAAGGTTCGTCCGTCAGAGGGGAAAAACTGTTTTTT
CASSEGSSVRGEKLFF
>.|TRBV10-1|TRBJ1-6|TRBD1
TGCGCCAGACCGAGCCGGGACAGGTTTCGTTCACCCCTCCACTTT
CARPSRDRFRSPLHF